Listed below are T cell receptor beta chains from one sample, sequenced in a study of T cell responses to AZD1222 COVID-19 vaccine. Here immunoSEQ multiplex PCR was the method, and the copy in TCRdb shows in-frame clones only, minus some. The sample lists 150,000 to 200,000 clones, almost 95% occurring once. This material consisted of peripheral blood, taken on day 0 of AZD1222 vaccination. These receptors were obtained from an adult in good health. Both conserved end residues are part of each CDR3. The order of the fields is V gene, J gene, clone size, D gene, CDR3 protein, CDR3 DNA. D genes are given only for firm matches. Clone size is shown for a subset of rows, as once, few, many or a class of expanded clone.

V: TRBV5-1; J: TRBJ1-4; size: -; D: TRBD1; CDR3: CASSLARTGATNEKLFF; DNA: TGCGCCAGCAGCTTGGCCCGGACAGGGGCAACTAATGAAAAACTGTTTTTT
V: TRBV5-1; J: TRBJ2-7; size: -; D: -; CDR3: CASSWAGTRSREQYF; DNA: TGCGCCAGCAGCTGGGCCGGGACACGGTCGAGGGAGCAGTACTTC
V: TRBV6-2/TRBV6-3; J: TRBJ1-1; size: -; D: -; CDR3: CASSYLPARNTEAFF; DNA: TGTGCCAGCAGTTACCTCCCGGCGAGGAACACTGAAGCTTTCTTT
V: TRBV4-1; J: TRBJ2-2; size: once; D: -; CDR3: CASSQATNTGELFF; DNA: TGCGCCAGCAGCCAGGCAACTAACACCGGGGAGCTGTTTTTT
V: TRBV27; J: TRBJ2-1; size: -; D: TRBD2; CDR3: CASSPTSGSLHEQFF; DNA: TGTGCCAGCAGCCCGACTAGCGGGAGTCTCCATGAGCAGTTCTTC
V: TRBV28; J: TRBJ2-5; size: -; D: TRBD1; CDR3: CASSTGGRGTQYF; DNA: TGTGCCAGCAGTACAGGGGGGAGAGGGACCCAGTACTTC
V: TRBV6-5; J: TRBJ1-1; size: -; D: -; CDR3: CASAQGPNTEAFF; DNA: TGTGCCAGCGCACAGGGCCCTAACACTGAAGCTTTCTTT
V: TRBV3-1/TRBV3-2; J: TRBJ2-4; size: -; D: -; CDR3: CASSQDGPGQLKDIQYF; DNA: TGTGCCAGCAGCCAAGATGGTCCGGGACAACTCAAAGACATTCAGTACTTC
V: TRBV21-1; J: TRBJ2-1; size: -; D: -; CDR3: CASSNFRGSYNEQFF; DNA: TGTGCCAGCAGCAATTTTCGGGGATCTTACAATGAGCAGTTCTTC
V: TRBV15; J: TRBJ1-5; size: -; D: -; CDR3: CATSRRRGLGQPQHF; DNA: TGTGCCACCAGCAGACGACGGGGCCTCGGGCAGCCCCAGCATTTT
V: TRBV28; J: TRBJ1-1; size: -; D: -; CDR3: CATRPNTEAFF; DNA: TGTGCCACCCGTCCGAACACTGAAGCTTTCTTT
V: TRBV5-6; J: TRBJ1-1; size: -; D: -; CDR3: CASSFRQGVTEAFF; DNA: TGTGCCAGCAGCTTCCGGCAGGGTGTGACTGAAGCTTTCTTT
V: TRBV6-5; J: TRBJ2-2; size: -; D: TRBD1; CDR3: CASILTGGFGELFF; DNA: TGTGCCAGCATTTTGACAGGGGGCTTCGGGGAGCTGTTTTTT
V: TRBV3-1/TRBV3-2; J: TRBJ1-6; size: once; D: TRBD1; CDR3: CASSSDRGRNSPLHF; DNA: TGTGCCAGCAGCTCGGACAGGGGGCGTAATTCACCCCTCCACTTT
V: TRBV7-6; J: TRBJ1-4; size: -; D: -; CDR3: CASSLTGTDEKLFF; DNA: TGTGCCAGCAGCCTAACCGGGACGGATGAAAAACTGTTTTTT
V: TRBV9; J: TRBJ2-1; size: -; D: TRBD2; CDR3: CASSPWASGYNEQFF; DNA: TGTGCCAGCAGCCCGTGGGCTAGCGGCTACAATGAGCAGTTCTTC
V: TRBV10-1; J: TRBJ2-6; size: -; D: -; CDR3: CASSDRNSANVLTF; DNA: TGCGCCAGCAGTGACCGGAATTCGGCCAACGTCCTGACTTTC
V: TRBV7-8; J: TRBJ2-2; size: -; D: -; CDR3: CASRTNEQGTGELFF; DNA: TGTGCCAGCAGAACAAACGAGCAGGGGACCGGGGAGCTGTTTTTT
V: TRBV3-1/TRBV3-2; J: TRBJ1-1; size: -; D: TRBD1; CDR3: CASSRRGLRNTEAFF; DNA: TGTGCCAGCAGCCGGAGGGGGCTGAGGAACACTGAAGCTTTCTTT
V: TRBV6-1; J: TRBJ1-2; size: -; D: -; CDR3: CASSGAWTANYGYTF; DNA: TGTGCCAGCAGTGGAGCCTGGACGGCTAACTATGGCTACACCTTC
V: TRBV2; J: TRBJ2-2; size: -; D: -; CDR3: CASSIRANGELFF; DNA: TGTGCCAGTTCGATCCGGGCGAACGGGGAGCTGTTTTTT
V: TRBV28; J: TRBJ1-5; size: -; D: -; CDR3: CASSPGGGNQPQHF; DNA: TGTGCCAGCAGCCCCGGAGGGGGCAATCAGCCCCAGCATTTT
V: TRBV2; J: TRBJ2-2; size: -; D: -; CDR3: CASNRIGNTGELFF; DNA: TGTGCCAGCAATAGAATCGGCAACACCGGGGAGCTGTTTTTT
V: TRBV5-4; J: TRBJ1-1; size: -; D: -; CDR3: CASSLALGRDTEAFF; DNA: TGTGCCAGCAGCTTGGCCCTGGGGAGGGACACTGAAGCTTTCTTT
V: TRBV10-3; J: TRBJ2-7; size: -; D: -; CDR3: CAIRGPGGGEEQYF; DNA: TGTGCCATCCGGGGGCCGGGTGGAGGGGAAGAGCAGTACTTC
V: TRBV29-1; J: TRBJ1-1; size: once; D: -; CDR3: CSGRRNTEAFF; DNA: TGCAGCGGCCGACGGAACACTGAAGCTTTCTTT
V: TRBV7-9; J: TRBJ1-1; size: -; D: TRBD1; CDR3: CASSLWGGQGNTEAFF; DNA: TGTGCCAGCAGCCTCTGGGGGGGACAGGGGAACACTGAAGCTTTCTTT
V: TRBV7-6; J: TRBJ1-3; size: once; D: -; CDR3: CASSLAPRGGNTIYF; DNA: TGTGCCAGCAGCTTAGCACCCAGAGGTGGAAACACCATATATTTT
V: TRBV28; J: TRBJ2-5; size: -; D: -; CDR3: CASSLQETQYF; DNA: TGTGCCAGCAGCCTCCAAGAGACCCAGTACTTC
V: TRBV19; J: TRBJ1-5; size: -; D: -; CDR3: CASSIVGNQPQHF; DNA: TGTGCCAGTAGTATAGTGGGAAATCAGCCCCAGCATTTT
V: TRBV6-5; J: TRBJ1-1; size: -; D: -; CDR3: CASSYSGPAVNTEAFF; DNA: TGTGCCAGCAGTTACTCCGGGCCAGCCGTGAACACTGAAGCTTTCTTT
V: TRBV3-1/TRBV3-2; J: TRBJ1-6; size: -; D: -; CDR3: CASRTTHHSNSPLHF; DNA: TGTGCCAGCAGAACGACCCATCACAGTAATTCACCCCTCCACTTT
V: TRBV19; J: TRBJ1-1; size: -; D: TRBD1; CDR3: CASSMRGLYTEAFF; DNA: TGTGCCAGTAGTATGAGGGGGCTATACACTGAAGCTTTCTTT
V: TRBV28; J: TRBJ1-2; size: -; D: -; CDR3: CATTGYTF; DNA: TGTGCCACTACAGGCTACACCTTC
V: TRBV20-1; J: TRBJ2-7; size: -; D: -; CDR3: CSANLREQYF; DNA: TGCAGTGCTAACCTCCGCGAGCAGTACTTC
V: TRBV10-3; J: TRBJ2-7; size: few; D: TRBD2; CDR3: CAIRLAGSTSEQYF; DNA: TGTGCCATCAGGCTAGCGGGGAGTACCTCCGAGCAGTACTTC
V: TRBV7-9; J: TRBJ2-5; size: -; D: TRBD1; CDR3: CAGTQGGQETQYF; DNA: TGTGCCGGCACACAGGGGGGACAAGAGACCCAGTACTTC
V: TRBV6-5; J: TRBJ1-4; size: -; D: -; CDR3: CASRTLGRYEKLFF; DNA: TGTGCCAGTAGAACCCTGGGGAGGTACGAAAAACTGTTTTTT
V: TRBV18; J: TRBJ2-6; size: -; D: TRBD1; CDR3: CASSPPRTGAFLAGANVLTF; DNA: TGTGCCAGCTCACCACCAAGGACAGGGGCTTTTCTCGCTGGGGCCAACGTCCTGACTTTC
V: TRBV5-8; J: TRBJ2-7; size: few; D: TRBD2; CDR3: CASSGASGLAGVFLHEQYF; DNA: TGTGCCAGCAGCGGGGCGTCGGGACTAGCGGGAGTCTTCTTGCACGAGCAGTACTTC
V: TRBV6-5; J: TRBJ1-1; size: -; D: -; CDR3: CASSRRGEAFF; DNA: TGTGCCAGCAGTCGGCGGGGTGAAGCTTTCTTT
V: TRBV28; J: TRBJ2-5; size: -; D: TRBD2; CDR3: CASSLVASGSAHQETQYF; DNA: TGTGCCAGCAGTTTGGTGGCTAGCGGGAGTGCCCACCAAGAGACCCAGTACTTC
V: TRBV11-3; J: TRBJ2-1; size: -; D: TRBD1; CDR3: CASSLSQGALREQFF; DNA: TGTGCCAGCAGCTTAAGTCAGGGGGCGCTTAGGGAGCAGTTCTTC
V: TRBV19; J: TRBJ2-3; size: -; D: TRBD2; CDR3: CASSRRTSSSTDTQYF; DNA: TGTGCCAGTAGTAGACGGACTAGCAGTAGCACAGATACGCAGTATTTT
V: TRBV11-2; J: TRBJ2-3; size: -; D: TRBD2; CDR3: CASSLVAGGGKDTQYF; DNA: TGTGCCAGCAGCTTAGTAGCGGGAGGAGGAAAAGATACGCAGTATTTT
V: TRBV6-4; J: TRBJ2-5; size: -; D: TRBD1; CDR3: CASSDCRGLLEETQYF; DNA: TGTGCCAGCAGTGATTGTAGGGGGCTGTTAGAAGAGACCCAGTACTTC
V: TRBV5-1; J: TRBJ2-1; size: -; D: TRBD2; CDR3: CASSSGLAGSSQFF; DNA: TGCGCCAGCAGCTCCGGACTAGCGGGCTCTTCGCAGTTCTTC